This passage covers 7 T cell receptor beta chains from one sample sequenced in a study of regulatory T cells in long-lasting Graves disease. Indicated time point: newly diagnosed GD, antithyroid drugs for less than 3 months. From PBMCs, RNA was extracted and then used to make the TCR library. Arm-PCR of CDR3 regions with iRepertoire HTBI primers generated TCR beta libraries. TCRdb reanalysed the multiplex PCR reads using MiXCR and keeps one entry per CDR3 protein. Among about 220,000 distinct CDR3 sequences listed, roughly 20% were seen once. These records were also assigned to another study, of T cells in Graves' hyperthyroidism and ophthalmopathy.

Sequencing used peripheral blood mononuclear cells (PBMCs), obtained at new diagnosis, from a patient treated with antithyroid drugs. The receptor source for this set is a woman in her 30s with Graves disease.

This clonotype was recorded at least ten times. The gene calls are TRBV12-3 or TRBV12-4 and TRBJ1-2, with TRBD1 identical over 8 bases. The CDR3 runs to 13 residues. V shed 1 base, J shed 6 bases, and the junction held 1 base outside the gene matches. The CDR3 nucleotides read TGTGCCAGCAGTTTAGGGACAGGGCATGGCTACACCTTC. It encodes CASSLGTGHGYTF.

There are many counts of this clonotype. The rearrangement joins TRBV2 to TRBJ1-3, with TRBD1 identical over 8 bases. The germline V gene has CDR1 SNHLY and CDR2 FYNNEI. The trim removed 5 bases at V and 4 bases at J, leaving 4 bases unmatched. CDR3 length: 14 residues. CDR3 amino acids: CASSPGGDGNTIYF. For the CDR3, the DNA is TGTGCCAGCAGTCCAGGGGGCGACGGAAACACCATATATTTT. The full variable domain, rest sourced from reference TRBV2 and TRBJ1-3, is EPEVTQTPSHQVTQMGQEVILRCVPISNHLYFYWYRQILGQKVEFLVSFYNNEISEKSEIFDDQFSVERPDGSNFTLKIRSTKLEDSAMYFCASSPGGDGNTIYFGEGSWLTVV.

On this clonotype: At one of its ends the junction is not consistent with the germline gene, which may arise from a read error. J is TRBJ1-2 and V is TRBV3-1; 7 nucleotides align to TRBD1. Per germline, CDR1 LGHDT and CDR2 YNNKEL (reference sequence). This CDR3 has 13 residues. In DNA form, the CDR3 reads TGTGCCTGCAGCCGACAGGGAGCCGGTGGCTACACCTTC. Its protein product is CACSRQGAGGYTF.

This clonotype has at least ten counts. V and J are TRBV3-1 and TRBJ1-6; D is unresolved. V was clipped by 1 base and J by 4 bases, with 8 bases between them. CDR3 size: 15 residues. CDR1 and CDR2 from the germline V gene are LGHDT and YNNKEL (reference sequence). CDR3 DNA: TGTGCCAGCAGCCAAGGGAAGGGATATAATTCACCCCTCCACTTT. It yields the protein CASSQGKGYNSPLHF.

As concerns this clonotype: This is likely an artifact of a read error, given a far larger clone one base away. The chain recombines TRBV28 with TRBJ1-1; no firm D call. The CDR3 has 12 amino acids. Germline lookup yields CDR1 MDHEN and CDR2 SYDVKM. CDR3 DNA: TGCGCCAGCGGTCCCGCGAACACTGAAGCTTTATTT. Its translation is CASGPANTEALF.

Only a few counts were recorded for this clonotype. V gene TRBV13 combines with J gene TRBJ2-7; 8 bases line up with TRBD1. Germline values: CDR1 PRHDT, CDR2 FYEKMQ (reference sequence). Losses at the gene ends were 5 bases for V and 0 bases for J; bases not matched to a gene: 6. CDR3 length equals 15 residues. The CDR3: CASSTRDRSSYEQYF. The CDR3 DNA follows: TGTGCCAGCAGCACTCGGGACAGGAGCTCCTACGAGCAGTACTTC.

The chain has TRBV30 and TRBJ1-1; TRBD1 matches at 8 bases. The length of the CDR3 is 13 residues. V dropped 2 bases and J dropped 6; count of bases not matched to a gene: 5. From germline, CDR1 is GTSNPN and CDR2 SVGIG (reference sequence). Here the CDR3 reads CAWSKQGGAEAFF. The CDR3, as DNA: TGTGCCTGGAGTAAACAGGGGGGGGCTGAAGCTTTCTTT.